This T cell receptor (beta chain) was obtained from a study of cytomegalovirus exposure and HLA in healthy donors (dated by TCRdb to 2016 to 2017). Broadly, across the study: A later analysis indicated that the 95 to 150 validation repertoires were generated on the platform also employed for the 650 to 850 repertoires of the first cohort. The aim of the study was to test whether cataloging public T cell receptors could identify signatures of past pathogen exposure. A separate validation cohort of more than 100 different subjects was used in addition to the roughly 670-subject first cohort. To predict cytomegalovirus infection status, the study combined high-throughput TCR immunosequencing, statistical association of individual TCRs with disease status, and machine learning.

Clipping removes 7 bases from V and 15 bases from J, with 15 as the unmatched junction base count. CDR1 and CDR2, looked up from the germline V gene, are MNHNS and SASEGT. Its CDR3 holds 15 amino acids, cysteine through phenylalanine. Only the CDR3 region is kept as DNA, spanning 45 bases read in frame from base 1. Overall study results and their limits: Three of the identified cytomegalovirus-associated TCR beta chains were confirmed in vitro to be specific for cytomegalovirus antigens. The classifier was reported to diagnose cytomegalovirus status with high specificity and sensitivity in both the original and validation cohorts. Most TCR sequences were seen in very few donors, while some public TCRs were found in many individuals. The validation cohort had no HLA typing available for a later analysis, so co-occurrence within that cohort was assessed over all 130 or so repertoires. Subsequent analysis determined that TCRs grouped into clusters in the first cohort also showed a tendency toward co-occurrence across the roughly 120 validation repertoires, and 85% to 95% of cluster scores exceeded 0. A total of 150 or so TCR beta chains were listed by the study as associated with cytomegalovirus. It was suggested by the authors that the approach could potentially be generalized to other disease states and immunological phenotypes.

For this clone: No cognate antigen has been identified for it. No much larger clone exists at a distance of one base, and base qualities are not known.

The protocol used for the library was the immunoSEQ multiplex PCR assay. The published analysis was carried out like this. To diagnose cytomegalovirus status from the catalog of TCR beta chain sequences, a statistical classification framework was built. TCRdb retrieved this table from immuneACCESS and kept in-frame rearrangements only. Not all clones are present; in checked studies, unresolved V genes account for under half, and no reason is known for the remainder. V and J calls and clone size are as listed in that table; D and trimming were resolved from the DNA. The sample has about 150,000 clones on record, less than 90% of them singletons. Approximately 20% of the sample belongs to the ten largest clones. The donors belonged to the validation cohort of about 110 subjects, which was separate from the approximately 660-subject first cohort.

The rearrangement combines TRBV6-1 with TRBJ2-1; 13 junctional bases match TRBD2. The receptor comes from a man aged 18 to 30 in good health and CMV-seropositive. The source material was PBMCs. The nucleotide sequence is TGTGCCAGCAATGCGGGGACTAGCGGGGCCCCTTTGCTGTTCTTC. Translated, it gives CASNAGTSGAPLLFF.